This T cell receptor beta chain is from a study of blood T cell repertoires in COVID-19. Clones were sequenced by immunoSEQ multiplex PCR, and TCRdb holds only the in-frame ones, with some missing. The repertoire holds 150,000 to 200,000 clones, with around 91% as singletons. The source material was PBMCs or T cells enriched from blood (not recorded which). The TCR sequence derives from a woman aged 18-35 years who had recovered from COVID-19.

CDR3 region: CASGSGLYEQYF. In DNA form, the CDR3 reads TGTGCCAGCGGCTCAGGACTATACGAGCAGTACTTC. The J gene is TRBJ2-7, the V gene TRBV9; D is perhaps TRBD2 (6 bases). Germline CDR1 and CDR2: SGDLS and YYNGEE. V was shortened by 7 bases and J by 4 bases, with 12 bases between the two germline ends. There are 12 residues in the CDR3.